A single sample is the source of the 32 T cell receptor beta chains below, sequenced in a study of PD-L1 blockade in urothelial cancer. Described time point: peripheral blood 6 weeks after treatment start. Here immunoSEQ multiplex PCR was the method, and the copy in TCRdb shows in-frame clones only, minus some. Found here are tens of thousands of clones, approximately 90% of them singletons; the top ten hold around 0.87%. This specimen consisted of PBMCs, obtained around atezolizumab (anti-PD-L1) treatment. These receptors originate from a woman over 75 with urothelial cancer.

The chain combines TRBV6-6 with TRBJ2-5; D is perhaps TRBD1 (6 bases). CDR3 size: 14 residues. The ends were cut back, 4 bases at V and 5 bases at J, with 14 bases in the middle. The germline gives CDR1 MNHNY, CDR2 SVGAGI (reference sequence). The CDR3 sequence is CASSSTGLGETQYF. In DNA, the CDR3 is TGTGCCAGCAGTTCCACAGGGTTAGGCGAGACCCAGTACTTC.

The CDR3 protein is CASRADVGEAFF. Here the CDR3 DNA reads TGTGCCAGCAGGGCGGATGTCGGTGAAGCTTTCTTT. The chain has TRBV2 and TRBJ1-1, with D unclear. The length of the CDR3 is 12 residues. The germline gives CDR1 SNHLY, CDR2 FYNNEI. Trimming shortened V by 6 bases and J by 7 bases, and 12 bases separated the two germline ends.

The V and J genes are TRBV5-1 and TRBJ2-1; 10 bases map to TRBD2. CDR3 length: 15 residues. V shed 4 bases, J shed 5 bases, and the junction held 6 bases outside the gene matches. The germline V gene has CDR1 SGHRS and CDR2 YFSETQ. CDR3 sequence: CASSSSGRVNNEQFF. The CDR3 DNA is TGCGCCAGCAGCAGCAGCGGGAGGGTGAACAATGAGCAGTTCTTC. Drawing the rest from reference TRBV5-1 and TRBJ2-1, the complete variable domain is KAGVTQTPRYLIKTRGQQVTLSCSPISGHRSVSWYQQTPGQGLQFLFEYFSETQRNKGNFPGRFSGRQFSNSRSEMNVSTLELGDSALYLCASSSSGRVNNEQFFGPGTRLTVL.

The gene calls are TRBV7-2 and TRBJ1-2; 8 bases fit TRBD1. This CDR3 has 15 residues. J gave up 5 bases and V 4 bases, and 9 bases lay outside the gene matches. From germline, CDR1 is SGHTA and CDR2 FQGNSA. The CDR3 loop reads CASSSKAGGGYGYTF. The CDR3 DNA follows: TGTGCCAGCAGCTCAAAAGCAGGGGGCGGGTATGGCTACACCTTC.

The CDR3 DNA reads as TGTGCCAGCCTCCCCACAGGGTCGGGCACTGAAGCTTTCTTT. Protein: CASLPTGSGTEAFF. The V call is TRBV28, the J call TRBJ1-1; maybe TRBD1 (6 bases). Trimming left V 8 bases short and J 4 bases short, with 17 bases between. Germline V lookup: CDR1 MDHEN, CDR2 SYDVKM. The CDR3 is 14 amino acids.

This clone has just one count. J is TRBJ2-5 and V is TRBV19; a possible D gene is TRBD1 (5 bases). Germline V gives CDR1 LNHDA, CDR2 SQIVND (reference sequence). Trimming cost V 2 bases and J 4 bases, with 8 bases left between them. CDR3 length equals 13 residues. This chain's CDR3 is CASSIQGLETQYF. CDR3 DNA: TGTGCCAGTAGTATACAGGGATTAGAGACCCAGTACTTC.

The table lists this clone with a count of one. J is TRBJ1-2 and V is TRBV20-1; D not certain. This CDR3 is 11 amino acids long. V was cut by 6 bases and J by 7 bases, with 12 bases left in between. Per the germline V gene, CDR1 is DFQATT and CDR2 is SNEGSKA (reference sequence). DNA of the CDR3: TGCAGTGCGAGGGAAGGAACTGGCTACACCTTC. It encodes CSAREGTGYTF.

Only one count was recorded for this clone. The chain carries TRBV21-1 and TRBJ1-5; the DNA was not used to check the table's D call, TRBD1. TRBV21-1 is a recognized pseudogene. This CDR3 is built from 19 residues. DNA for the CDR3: TGTGCCAGCAGCGGACGGGACAGGGGGCGAATAAAGGGCAATCAGCCCCAGCATTTT. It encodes CASSGRDRGRIKGNQPQHF.

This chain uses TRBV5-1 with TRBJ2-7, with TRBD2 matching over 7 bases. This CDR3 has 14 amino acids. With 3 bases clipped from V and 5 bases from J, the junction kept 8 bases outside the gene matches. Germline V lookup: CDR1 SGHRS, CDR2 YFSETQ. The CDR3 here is CASSSGAGVNEQYF. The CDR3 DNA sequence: TGCGCCAGCAGCTCCGGCGCGGGGGTTAACGAGCAGTACTTC.

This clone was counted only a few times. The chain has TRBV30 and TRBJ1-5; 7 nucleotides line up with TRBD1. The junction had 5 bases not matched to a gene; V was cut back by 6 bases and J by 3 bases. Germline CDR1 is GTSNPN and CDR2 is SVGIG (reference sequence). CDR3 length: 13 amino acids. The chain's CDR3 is CACSGQPNQPQHF. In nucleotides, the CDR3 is TGTGCCTGCTCGGGACAGCCCAATCAGCCCCAGCATTTT.

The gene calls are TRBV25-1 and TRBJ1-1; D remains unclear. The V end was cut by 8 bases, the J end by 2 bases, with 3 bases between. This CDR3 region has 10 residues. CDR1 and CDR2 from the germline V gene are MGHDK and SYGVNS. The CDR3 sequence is CASRNTEAFF. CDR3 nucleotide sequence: TGTGCCAGCCGTAACACTGAAGCTTTCTTT.

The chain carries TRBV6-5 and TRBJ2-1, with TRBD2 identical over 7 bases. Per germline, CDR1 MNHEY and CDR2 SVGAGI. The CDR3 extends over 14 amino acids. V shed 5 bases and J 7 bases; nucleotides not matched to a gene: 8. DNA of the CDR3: TGTGCCAGCAGTCCCCGGGGGACTATGAATGAGCAGTTCTTC. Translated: CASSPRGTMNEQFF.

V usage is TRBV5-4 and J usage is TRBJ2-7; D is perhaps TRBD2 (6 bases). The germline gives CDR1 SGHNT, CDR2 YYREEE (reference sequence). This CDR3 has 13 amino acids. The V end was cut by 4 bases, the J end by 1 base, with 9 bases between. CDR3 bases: TGTGCCAGCAGCCCGGCGGGGTCCTACGAGCAGTACTTC. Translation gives CASSPAGSYEQYF.

The CDR3 sequence is CASSFGRNTEAFF. The CDR3, as DNA: TGTGCCAGCAGTTTTGGGCGGAACACTGAAGCTTTCTTT. This chain connects TRBV9 to TRBJ1-1, with D hard to call. Germline V CDR1 and CDR2: SGDLS, YYNGEE. V lost 5 bases and J 1 base, leaving 9 bases between the germline ends. The CDR3 consists of 13 residues.

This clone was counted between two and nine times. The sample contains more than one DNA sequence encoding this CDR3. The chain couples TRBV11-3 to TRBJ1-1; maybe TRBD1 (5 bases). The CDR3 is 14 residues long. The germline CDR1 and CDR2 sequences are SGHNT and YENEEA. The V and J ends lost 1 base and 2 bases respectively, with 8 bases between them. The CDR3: CASSLGRANTEAFF. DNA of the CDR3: TGTGCCAGCAGCTTAGGCAGGGCCAACACTGAAGCTTTCTTT.

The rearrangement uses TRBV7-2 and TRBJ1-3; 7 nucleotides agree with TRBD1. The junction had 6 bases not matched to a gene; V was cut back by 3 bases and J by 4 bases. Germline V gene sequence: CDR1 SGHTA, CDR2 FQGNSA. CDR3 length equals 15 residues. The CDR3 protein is CASSFQQGLGNTIYF. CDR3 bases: TGTGCCAGCAGCTTTCAACAGGGGTTGGGAAACACCATATATTTT. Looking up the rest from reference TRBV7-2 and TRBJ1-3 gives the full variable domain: GAGVSQSPSNKVTEKGKDVELRCDPISGHTALYWYRQSLGQGLEFLIYFQGNSAPDKSGLPSDRFSAERTGGSVSTLTIQRTQQEDSAVYLCASSFQQGLGNTIYFGEGSWLTVV.

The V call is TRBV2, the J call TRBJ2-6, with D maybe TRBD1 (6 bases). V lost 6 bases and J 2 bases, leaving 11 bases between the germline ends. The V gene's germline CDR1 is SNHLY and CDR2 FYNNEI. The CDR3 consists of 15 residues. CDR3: CASSGDRPGANVLTF. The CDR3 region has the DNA TGTGCCAGCAGCGGAGACAGGCCTGGGGCCAACGTCCTGACTTTC.

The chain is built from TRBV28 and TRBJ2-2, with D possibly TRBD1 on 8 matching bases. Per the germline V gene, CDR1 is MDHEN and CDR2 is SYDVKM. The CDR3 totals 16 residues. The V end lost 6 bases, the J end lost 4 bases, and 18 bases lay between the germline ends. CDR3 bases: TGTGCCAGCAGAGTACAGGGGGTAGCGGGCACCGGGGAGCTGTTTTTT. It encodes CASRVQGVAGTGELFF.

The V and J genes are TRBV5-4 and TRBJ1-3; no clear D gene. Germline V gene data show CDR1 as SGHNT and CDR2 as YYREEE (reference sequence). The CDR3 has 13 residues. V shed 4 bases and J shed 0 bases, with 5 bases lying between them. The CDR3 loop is CASSPSSGNTIYF. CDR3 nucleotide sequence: TGTGCCAGCAGCCCTAGCTCTGGAAACACCATATATTTT.

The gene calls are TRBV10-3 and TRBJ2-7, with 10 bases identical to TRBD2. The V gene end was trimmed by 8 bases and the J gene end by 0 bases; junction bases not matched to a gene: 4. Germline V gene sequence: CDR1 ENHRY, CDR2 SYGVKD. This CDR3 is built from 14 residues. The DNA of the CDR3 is TGTGCCATCTCCAGACTAGCGGGCTCCTACGAGCAGTACTTC. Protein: CAISRLAGSYEQYF.

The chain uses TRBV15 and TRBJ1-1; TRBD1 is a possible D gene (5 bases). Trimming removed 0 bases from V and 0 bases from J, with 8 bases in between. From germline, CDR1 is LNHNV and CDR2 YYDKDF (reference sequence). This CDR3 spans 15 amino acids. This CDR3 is CATSRDGQLNTEAFF. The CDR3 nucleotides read TGTGCCACCAGCAGAGATGGACAACTGAACACTGAAGCTTTCTTT.

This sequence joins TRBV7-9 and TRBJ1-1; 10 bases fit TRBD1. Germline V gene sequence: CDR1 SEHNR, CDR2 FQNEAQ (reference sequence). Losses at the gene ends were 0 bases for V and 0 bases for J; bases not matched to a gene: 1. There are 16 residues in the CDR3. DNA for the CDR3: TGTGCCAGCAGCTTAGCGGGGACAGGGGTGAACACTGAAGCTTTCTTT. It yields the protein CASSLAGTGVNTEAFF.

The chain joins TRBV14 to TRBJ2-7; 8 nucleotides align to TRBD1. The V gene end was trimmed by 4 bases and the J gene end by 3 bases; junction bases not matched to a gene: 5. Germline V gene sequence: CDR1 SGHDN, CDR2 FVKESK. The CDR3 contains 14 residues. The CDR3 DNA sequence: TGTGCCAGCAGCCTGGGACAGGCAAGCTACGAGCAGTACTTC. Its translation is CASSLGQASYEQYF.

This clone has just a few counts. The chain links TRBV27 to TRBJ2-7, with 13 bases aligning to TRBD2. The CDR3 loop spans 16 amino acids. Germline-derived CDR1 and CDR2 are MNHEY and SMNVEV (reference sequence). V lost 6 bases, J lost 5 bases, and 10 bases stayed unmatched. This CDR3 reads CASRPSLAGGPHEQYF. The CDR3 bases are TGTGCCAGCAGACCATCACTAGCGGGAGGGCCCCACGAGCAGTACTTC.

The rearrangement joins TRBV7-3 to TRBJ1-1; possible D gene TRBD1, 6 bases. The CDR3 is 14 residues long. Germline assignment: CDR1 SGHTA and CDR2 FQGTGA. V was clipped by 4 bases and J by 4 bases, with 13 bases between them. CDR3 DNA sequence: TGTGCCAGCAGCTCCGGACAGTTCGGCACTGAAGCTTTCTTT. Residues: CASSSGQFGTEAFF.

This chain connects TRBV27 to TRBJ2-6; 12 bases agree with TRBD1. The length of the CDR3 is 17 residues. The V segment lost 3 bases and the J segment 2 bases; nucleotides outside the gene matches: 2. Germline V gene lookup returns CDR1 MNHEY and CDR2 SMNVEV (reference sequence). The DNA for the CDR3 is TGTGCCAGCAGTTTCGGGACAGGGGGCGCTGGGGCCAACGTCCTGACTTTC. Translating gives CASSFGTGGAGANVLTF.

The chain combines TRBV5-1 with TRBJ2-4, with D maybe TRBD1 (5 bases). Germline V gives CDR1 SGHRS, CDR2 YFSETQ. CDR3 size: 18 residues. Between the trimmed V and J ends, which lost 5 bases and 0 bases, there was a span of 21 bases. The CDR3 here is CASRSEEGEWEAKNIQYF. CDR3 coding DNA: TGCGCCAGCAGGAGTGAGGAAGGGGAATGGGAAGCCAAAAACATTCAGTACTTC.

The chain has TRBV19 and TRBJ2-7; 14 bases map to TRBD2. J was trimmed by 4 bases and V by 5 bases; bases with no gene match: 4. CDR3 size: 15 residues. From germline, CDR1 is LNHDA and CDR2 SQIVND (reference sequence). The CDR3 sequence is CASSPGTSGSYEQYF. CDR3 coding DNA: TGTGCCAGTAGTCCAGGGACTAGCGGGAGTTACGAGCAGTACTTC.

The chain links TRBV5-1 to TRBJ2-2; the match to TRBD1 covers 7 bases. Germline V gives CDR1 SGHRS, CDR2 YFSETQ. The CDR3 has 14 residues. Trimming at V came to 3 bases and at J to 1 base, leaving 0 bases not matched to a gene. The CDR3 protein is CASSWDRNTGELFF. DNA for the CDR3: TGCGCCAGCAGCTGGGACAGGAACACCGGGGAGCTGTTTTTT.

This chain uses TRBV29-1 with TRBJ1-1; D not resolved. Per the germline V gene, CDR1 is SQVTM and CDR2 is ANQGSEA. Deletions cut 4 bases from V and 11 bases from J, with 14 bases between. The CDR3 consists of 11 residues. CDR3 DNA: TGCAGCGTTGCGGTAGAGGGTTCGGCTTTCTTT. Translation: CSVAVEGSAFF.

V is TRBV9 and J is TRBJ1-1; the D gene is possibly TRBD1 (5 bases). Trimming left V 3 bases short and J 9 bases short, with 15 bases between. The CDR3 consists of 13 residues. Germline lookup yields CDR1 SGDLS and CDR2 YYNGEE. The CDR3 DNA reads TGTGCCAGCAGCGGGCCAACGGGGGGGAAAGCTTTCTTT. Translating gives CASSGPTGGKAFF.

As DNA, the CDR3 is TGTGCCATCTCTAGGGGCATCAGGACTGAAGCTTTCTTT. Its translation is CAISRGIRTEAFF. The genes are TRBV28 and TRBJ1-1; D might be TRBD1 (5 bases). The V end lost 10 bases, the J end lost 5 bases, and 17 bases lay between the germline ends. This CDR3 comprises 13 residues. The germline gives CDR1 MDHEN, CDR2 SYDVKM.